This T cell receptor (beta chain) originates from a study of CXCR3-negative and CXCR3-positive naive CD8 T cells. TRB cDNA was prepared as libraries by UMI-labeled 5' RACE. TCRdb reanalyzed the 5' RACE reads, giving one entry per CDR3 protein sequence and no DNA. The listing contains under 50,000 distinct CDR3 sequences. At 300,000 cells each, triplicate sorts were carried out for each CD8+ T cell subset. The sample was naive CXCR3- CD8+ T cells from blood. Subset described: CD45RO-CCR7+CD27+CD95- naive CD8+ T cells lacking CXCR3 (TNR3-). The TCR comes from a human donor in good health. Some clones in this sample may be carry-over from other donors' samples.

CDR3 sequence: CASSLGLTYEQYF. This rearrangement joins TRBV12-3 or TRBV12-4 to TRBJ2-7. The CDR3 has 13 amino acids.